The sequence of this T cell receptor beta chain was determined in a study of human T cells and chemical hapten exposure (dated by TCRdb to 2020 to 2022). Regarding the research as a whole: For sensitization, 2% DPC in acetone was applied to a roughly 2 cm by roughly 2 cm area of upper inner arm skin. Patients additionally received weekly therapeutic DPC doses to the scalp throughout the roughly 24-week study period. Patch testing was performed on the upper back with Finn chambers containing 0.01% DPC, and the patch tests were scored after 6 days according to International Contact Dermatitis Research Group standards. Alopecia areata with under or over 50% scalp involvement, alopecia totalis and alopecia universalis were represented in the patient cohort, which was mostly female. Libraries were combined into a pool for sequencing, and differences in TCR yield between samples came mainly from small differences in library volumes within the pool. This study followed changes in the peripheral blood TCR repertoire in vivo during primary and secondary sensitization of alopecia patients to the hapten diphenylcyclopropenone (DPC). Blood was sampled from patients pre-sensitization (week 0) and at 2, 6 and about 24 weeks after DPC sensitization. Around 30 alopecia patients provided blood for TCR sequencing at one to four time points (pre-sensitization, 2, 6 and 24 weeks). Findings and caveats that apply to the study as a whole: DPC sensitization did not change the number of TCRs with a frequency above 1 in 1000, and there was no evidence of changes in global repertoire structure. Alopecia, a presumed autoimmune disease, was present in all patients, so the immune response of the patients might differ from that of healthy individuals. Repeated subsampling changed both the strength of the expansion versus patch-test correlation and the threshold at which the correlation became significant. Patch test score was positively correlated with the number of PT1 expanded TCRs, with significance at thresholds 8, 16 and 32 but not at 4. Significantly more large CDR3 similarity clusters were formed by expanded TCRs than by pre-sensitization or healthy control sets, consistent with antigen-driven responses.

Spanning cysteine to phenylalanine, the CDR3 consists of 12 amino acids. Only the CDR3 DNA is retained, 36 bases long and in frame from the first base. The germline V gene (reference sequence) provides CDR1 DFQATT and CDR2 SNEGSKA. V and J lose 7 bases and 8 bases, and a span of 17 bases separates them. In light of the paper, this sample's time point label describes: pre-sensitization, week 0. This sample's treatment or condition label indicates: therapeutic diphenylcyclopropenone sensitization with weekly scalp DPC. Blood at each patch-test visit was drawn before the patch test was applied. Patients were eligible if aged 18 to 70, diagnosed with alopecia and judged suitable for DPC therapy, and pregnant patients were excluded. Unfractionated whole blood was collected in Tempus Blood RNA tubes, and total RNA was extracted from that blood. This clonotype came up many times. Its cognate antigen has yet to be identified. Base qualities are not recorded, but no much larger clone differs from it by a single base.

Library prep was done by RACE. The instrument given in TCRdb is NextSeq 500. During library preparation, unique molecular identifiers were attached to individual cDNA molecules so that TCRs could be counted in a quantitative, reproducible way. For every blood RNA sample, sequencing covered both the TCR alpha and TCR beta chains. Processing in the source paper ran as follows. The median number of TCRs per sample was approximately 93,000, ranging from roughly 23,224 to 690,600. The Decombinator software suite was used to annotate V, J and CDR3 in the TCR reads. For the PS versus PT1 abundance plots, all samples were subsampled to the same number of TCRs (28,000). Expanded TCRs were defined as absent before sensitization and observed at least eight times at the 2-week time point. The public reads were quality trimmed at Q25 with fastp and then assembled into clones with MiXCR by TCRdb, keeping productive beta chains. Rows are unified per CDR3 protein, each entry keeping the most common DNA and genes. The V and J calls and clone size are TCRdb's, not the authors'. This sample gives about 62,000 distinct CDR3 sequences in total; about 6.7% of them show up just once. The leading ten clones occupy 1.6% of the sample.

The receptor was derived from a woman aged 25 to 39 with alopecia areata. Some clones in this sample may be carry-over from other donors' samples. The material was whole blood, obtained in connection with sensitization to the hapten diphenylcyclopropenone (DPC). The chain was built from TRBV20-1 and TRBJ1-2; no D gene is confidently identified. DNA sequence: TGCAGTGTACGTAAAAAAGAGGAGGGCTACACCTTC. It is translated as CSVRKKEEGYTF.